These 15 T cell receptor beta chains were all obtained from the same sample, sequenced in a study of blood T cell repertoires in COVID-19. This table comes from immunoSEQ multiplex PCR, and its TCRdb copy is limited to in-frame clones, with some not included. The profile covers 70,000 to 90,000 clones, with over 75% appearing a single time and 3.8% taken by the ten largest. The sequenced material came from peripheral blood. These receptors all stem from a man aged 60 to 75 with acute or convalescent COVID-19.

The V call is TRBV30, the J call TRBJ2-6; no firm D call. The germline V gene has CDR1 GTSNPN and CDR2 SVGIG (reference sequence). The V end lost 1 base, the J end lost 5 bases, and 9 bases lay between the germline ends. There are 14 residues in the CDR3. For the CDR3, the DNA is TGTGCCTGGAGTGACTCCCCCTGGGCCAACGTCCTGACTTTC. Protein product: CAWSDSPWANVLTF.

The V and J genes are TRBV30 and TRBJ2-7, with 8 nucleotides matching TRBD1. V shed 2 bases and J 7 bases; nucleotides not matched to a gene: 4. In germline, CDR1 is GTSNPN, CDR2 SVGIG (reference sequence). This CDR3 region has 12 residues. This CDR3 is CAWSTGDREQYF. CDR3 nucleotide sequence: TGTGCCTGGAGTACAGGGGACAGGGAGCAGTACTTC.

J is TRBJ2-3 and V is TRBV5-1; D might be TRBD2 (6 bases). V was cut by 0 bases and J by 2 bases, with 16 bases left in between. The CDR3 contains 17 residues. Germline V CDR1 and CDR2: SGHRS, YFSETQ. DNA for the CDR3: TGCGCCAGCAGCTTGGGGCGGGAACTACTTCTCACAGATACGCAGTATTTT. This gives the protein CASSLGRELLLTDTQYF.

This chain connects TRBV5-1 to TRBJ2-3, with 8 bases lining up with TRBD2. CDR3 size: 15 residues. With V trimmed by 4 bases and J by 3 bases, 7 bases remained unmatched. The germline gives CDR1 SGHRS, CDR2 YFSETQ. The CDR3 here is CASSTVAGSTDTQYF. For the CDR3, the DNA is TGCGCCAGCAGCACCGTAGCGGGATCAACAGATACGCAGTATTTT.

This chain uses TRBV19 with TRBJ2-7; 10 nucleotides match TRBD1. Germline V CDR1 and CDR2: LNHDA, SQIVND (reference sequence). Unmatched junction bases numbered 9, after V lost 9 bases and J lost 4 bases. The CDR3 is 14 amino acids. CDR3 nucleotide sequence: TGTGCCAGCAAATCCGGGACAGGGGCTTACGAGCAGTACTTC. Translated, it gives CASKSGTGAYEQYF. The whole variable domain, remainder taken from reference TRBV19 and TRBJ2-7, is DGGITQSPKYLFRKEGQNVTLSCEQNLNHDAMYWYRQDPGQGLRLIYYSQIVNDFQKGDIAEGYSVSREKKESFPLTVTSAQKNPTAFYLCASKSGTGAYEQYFGPGTRLTVT.

This chain connects TRBV12-3 or TRBV12-4 to TRBJ1-2; maybe TRBD1 (6 bases). V lost 6 bases and J 8 bases, leaving 13 bases between the germline ends. This CDR3 has 12 residues. The CDR3 is CASRPGGEGYTF. The CDR3 DNA reads TGTGCCAGCAGACCGGGGGGCGAGGGCTACACCTTC.

The chain uses TRBV18 and TRBJ1-2, with 7 bases aligning to TRBD1. Germline CDR1 is KGHSH and CDR2 is LQKENI. This CDR3 spans 15 amino acids. After removal of 2 bases from V and 7 bases from J, the junction contained 10 bases not matched to a gene. CDR3 coding DNA: TGTGCCAGCTCACCAAGTTTAGAGGGGGCAAGTGGCTACACCTTC. As protein: CASSPSLEGASGYTF.

The rearrangement uses TRBV6-5 and TRBJ2-7, with a weak D call TRBD1 (5 bases). V lost 0 bases, J lost 0 bases, and 12 bases lay in between. The CDR3 covers 16 residues. Germline CDR1 MNHEY, CDR2 SVGAGI. The CDR3 DNA reads as TGTGCCAGCAGTTACTCGATGATAAGGGGCTCCTACGAGCAGTACTTC. Its protein product is CASSYSMIRGSYEQYF.

CDR3 amino acids: CASSLGQGAQTEAFF. CDR3 DNA: TGTGCCAGCAGCTTAGGACAGGGGGCGCAAACTGAAGCTTTCTTT. The rearrangement joins TRBV11-3 to TRBJ1-1; 10 bases agree with TRBD1. The CDR3 is 15 amino acids. Trimming at V came to 1 base and at J to 5 bases, leaving 4 bases not matched to a gene. Germline lookup yields CDR1 SGHNT and CDR2 YENEEA.

The rearrangement links TRBV6-1 to TRBJ1-2; TRBD1 matches at 10 bases. J gave up 1 base and V 2 bases, and 1 base lay outside the gene matches. The germline V gene encodes CDR1 MNHNS and CDR2 SASEGT. The CDR3 runs to 15 residues. This chain's CDR3 is CASSERTGGNYGYTF. For the CDR3, the DNA is TGTGCCAGCAGTGAACGGACAGGGGGTAACTATGGCTACACCTTC.

The chain has TRBV29-1 and TRBJ1-1; no firm D call. The V gene lost 4 bases and the J gene lost 7 bases, with 10 bases spanning the gap. The CDR3 has 11 amino acids. The germline V gene has CDR1 SQVTM and CDR2 ANQGSEA. The CDR3 DNA reads TGCAGCGTTGGGCGGGGAAATGAAGCTTTCTTT. Its protein is CSVGRGNEAFF.

The gene calls are TRBV19 and TRBJ2-2, with a possible D match to TRBD1 (8 bases). Trimming stripped 5 bases from V and 4 bases from J, with 20 bases between. CDR1 and CDR2 (germline): LNHDA, SQIVND (reference sequence). The CDR3 contains 17 residues. CDR3 loop: CASSPNRGGYATGELFF. The CDR3 DNA reads TGTGCCAGTAGTCCCAACAGGGGGGGCTACGCCACCGGGGAGCTGTTTTTT. Supplemented by reference TRBV19 and TRBJ2-2, the full variable domain reads DGGITQSPKYLFRKEGQNVTLSCEQNLNHDAMYWYRQDPGQGLRLIYYSQIVNDFQKGDIAEGYSVSREKKESFPLTVTSAQKNPTAFYLCASSPNRGGYATGELFFGEGSRLTVL.

The chain couples TRBV7-6 to TRBJ1-4, with TRBD1 identical over 9 bases. This CDR3 comprises 14 residues. V lost 6 bases and J lost 8; bases outside the gene matches: 7. CDR1 is SGHVS, CDR2 FNYEAQ, per germline. The CDR3 DNA reads as TGTGCCAGCAGTAACAGGGGGCTGAAGGAAAAACTGTTTTTT. Translation: CASSNRGLKEKLFF. Full variable domain (rest looked up from reference TRBV7-6 and TRBJ1-4): GAGVSQSPRYKVTKRGQDVALRCDPISGHVSLYWYRQALGQGPEFLTYFNYEAQQDKSGLPNDRFSAERPEGSISTLTIQRTEQRDSAMYRCASSNRGLKEKLFFGSGTQLSVL.

V and J are TRBV13 and TRBJ2-7; the D is unclear. V shed 1 base and J shed 7 bases, with 14 bases lying between them. The V gene's germline CDR1 is PRHDT and CDR2 FYEKMQ (reference sequence). This CDR3 has 14 residues. CDR3 in amino acids: CASSLAGALGEQYF. In DNA form, the CDR3 reads TGTGCCAGCAGCTTAGCCGGTGCCCTCGGTGAGCAGTACTTC.

This clone showed up just once. This chain uses TRBV7-6 with TRBJ1-5, with a weak D call TRBD1 (6 bases). Trimming shortened V by 2 bases and J by 6 bases, and 17 bases separated the two germline ends. CDR3 length: 16 amino acids. CDR1 is SGHVS, CDR2 FNYEAQ, per germline. CDR3 in DNA: TGTGCCAGCAGCTTAAAGTCGGGGGGGGGCGGTCAGCCCCAGCATTTT. As protein: CASSLKSGGGGQPQHF.